This paragraph covers one TCR beta chain sequence. Its antigen is not known. The data belong to a study of shared clonotypes between healthy human individuals. Turning to the study itself: Donors, aged 18 to 49, were a couple of women and three men.

V shed 2 bases and J 1 base; nucleotides not matched to a gene: 7. Germline V gene data show CDR1 as SGHAT and CDR2 as FQNNGV. This CDR3 has 17 amino acids. The study, taken as a whole, reports: The study drew on few donors, limiting represented genetic and exposure-history diversity. Clonotype sharing levels among donors were expected to vary with sequencing depth.

Across several immunoSEQ plates, the genomic DNA of each subset was split evenly. Profiling relied on immunoSEQ multiplex PCR, and the TCRdb table lists in-frame clones only, not all of them. This table holds around 1.6 million clones, 98% found once. V usage is TRBV11-2 and J usage is TRBJ1-4; 7 bases fit TRBD1. The specimen sequenced was naive CD4+ T cells sorted from blood. Subset denoted: CD45RA+ positively selected. The clonotype was recovered from a man younger than 40 in good health. As DNA, the CDR3 is TGTGCCAGCAGCTTAAGGGGGCTCGTGGGAACTAATGAAAAACTGTTTTTT. This translates into CASSLRGLVGTNEKLFF.